The 26 T cell receptor beta chains listed next were all sequenced from one sample in a study of blood T cell repertoires in COVID-19. Assay: immunoSEQ multiplex PCR; the TCRdb copy retains only in-frame clones and omits some. The data show almost 350,000 clones, 88% seen once. Sequencing was performed on PBMCs or T cells enriched from blood (not recorded which). The receptors were gathered from a woman in her twenties or thirties who had been exposed to COVID-19.

The chain couples TRBV27 to TRBJ2-4, with a possible D match to TRBD2 (8 bases). Germline V gene lookup returns CDR1 MNHEY and CDR2 SMNVEV (reference sequence). V was pared by 2 bases and J by 0 bases, with 14 bases between. This CDR3 contains 17 residues. CDR3: CASSLRGRGVAKNIQYF. The CDR3 DNA is TGTGCCAGCAGTTTAAGGGGGCGGGGGGTAGCCAAAAACATTCAGTACTTC.

V gene TRBV28 combines with J gene TRBJ2-7; 9 positions agree with TRBD1. The junction had 8 bases not matched to a gene; V was cut back by 5 bases and J by 3 bases. The V gene's germline CDR1 is MDHEN and CDR2 SYDVKM. The CDR3 loop spans 15 amino acids. CDR3 coding DNA: TGTGCCAGCAGTCTGCGGGACAGGGTTCTCTACGAGCAGTACTTC. It specifies CASSLRDRVLYEQYF. The full variable domain, with the rest looked up from reference TRBV28 and TRBJ2-7, is DVKVTQSSRYLVKRTGEKVFLECVQDMDHENMFWYRQDPGLGLRLIYFSYDVKMKEKGDIPEGYSVSREKKERFSLILESASTNQTSMYLCASSLRDRVLYEQYFGPGTRLTVT.

V and J are TRBV28 and TRBJ2-1, with 7 bases matching TRBD2. This CDR3 contains 15 residues. The germline V gene encodes CDR1 MDHEN and CDR2 SYDVKM. After removal of 6 bases from V and 3 bases from J, the junction contained 8 bases not matched to a gene. The CDR3 here is CASRVWASGYNEQFF. CDR3 in DNA: TGTGCCAGCAGGGTCTGGGCTAGCGGCTACAATGAGCAGTTCTTC.

This clone was counted a few times. CDR3 nucleotides: TGTGCCAGCAGTAATAGCGGGAGCCCCGAGCAGTACTTC. As protein: CASSNSGSPEQYF. This chain connects TRBV6-2 or TRBV6-3 to TRBJ2-7, with 9 bases that match TRBD2. V was pared by 5 bases and J by 6 bases, with 5 bases of the junction left unmatched. This CDR3 spans 13 amino acids. Germline CDR1 is MNHEY and CDR2 is SVGEGT.

V gene TRBV12-5 combines with J gene TRBJ1-6, with no clear D. CDR1 is LGHNT, CDR2 FRNRAP, per germline. The CDR3 length is 11 residues. V lost 3 bases and J lost 15, with 9 bases in between. The CDR3 here is CASGFSPGLHF. CDR3 coding DNA: TGTGCTAGTGGTTTCTCTCCGGGCCTCCACTTT.

The chain couples TRBV14 to TRBJ2-3; D is unresolved. Trimming pared 7 bases from V and 1 base from J, leaving 24 bases between. Germline CDR1 is SGHDN and CDR2 is FVKESK. The CDR3 length is 18 residues. CDR3 in DNA: TGTGCCAGCACGAACCAGGATGTGTGGCTGGATCGCACAGATACGCAGTATTTT. Residues: CASTNQDVWLDRTDTQYF.

The CDR3 bases are TGTGCCAGCAGCTTAGCTCCGGACAGGGTAAACTATGGCTACACCTTC. This codes for CASSLAPDRVNYGYTF. The chain joins TRBV7-8 to TRBJ1-2, with 8 bases matching TRBD1. With 0 bases clipped from V and 2 bases from J, the junction kept 5 bases outside the gene matches. This CDR3 has 16 residues. Germline V CDR1 and CDR2: SGHVS, FQNEAQ.

J is TRBJ1-2 and V is TRBV27; D call uncertain. Trimming removed 5 bases from V and 9 bases from J, with 16 bases in between. This CDR3 comprises 13 residues. Germline values: CDR1 MNHEY, CDR2 SMNVEV (reference sequence). The CDR3: CASSEYRTDSYTF. The CDR3 DNA reads TGTGCCAGCAGTGAATATAGAACCGACAGCTACACCTTC.

This clone was picked up one time. CDR3 DNA: TGTGCCAGCTCACCCCGACAGGGTCAGCCCCAGCATTTT. This gives the protein CASSPRQGQPQHF. V usage is TRBV18 and J usage is TRBJ1-5; 7 bases map to TRBD1. Unmatched junction bases numbered 2, after V lost 3 bases and J lost 6 bases. CDR1 KGHSH and CDR2 LQKENI come from the germline V gene. CDR3 length equals 13 residues.

The genes are TRBV19 and TRBJ2-3; 7 bases fit TRBD1. This CDR3 spans 14 amino acids. After removal of 4 bases from V and 5 bases from J, the junction contained 6 bases not matched to a gene. Germline V gene data show CDR1 as LNHDA and CDR2 as SQIVND (reference sequence). This CDR3 is CASSTQGVRDTQYF. For the CDR3, the DNA is TGTGCCAGTAGTACGCAGGGGGTAAGAGATACGCAGTATTTT.

The chain joins TRBV27 to TRBJ2-1, with a tentative D call TRBD1 (7 bases). The CDR3 is 17 amino acids. CDR1 MNHEY and CDR2 SMNVEV come from the germline V gene (reference sequence). Trimming cost V 6 bases and J 3 bases, with 21 bases left between them. CDR3 coding DNA: TGTGCCAGCAGCCCAGGGGACTTCCGGGACAGCTACAATGAGCAGTTCTTC. Its protein is CASSPGDFRDSYNEQFF.

The chain combines TRBV29-1 with TRBJ1-2, with 9 bases that match TRBD1. Per germline, CDR1 SQVTM and CDR2 ANQGSEA. Losses at the gene ends were 7 bases for V and 3 bases for J; bases not matched to a gene: 15. This CDR3 has 16 amino acids. The CDR3 region is CSARRTGENSDYGYTF. The DNA of the CDR3 is TGCAGCGCCCGGAGGACAGGGGAGAATTCGGACTATGGCTACACCTTC.

The chain has TRBV21-1 and TRBJ2-1; TRBD2 is the table's D call and was not checked against the DNA. TRBV21-1 is flagged as a pseudogene. The CDR3 runs to 16 residues. CDR3 residues: CASSKRHRDYHNEQFF. CDR3 DNA: TGTGCCAGCAGCAAAAGGCATCGGGACTACCACAATGAGCAGTTCTTC.

This clone has only a few counts. J is TRBJ2-1 and V is TRBV9; no firm D call. The CDR3 runs to 18 residues. Germline CDR1 and CDR2: SGDLS and YYNGEE. Trimming pared 0 bases from V and 0 bases from J, leaving 16 bases between. The CDR3 DNA reads TGTGCCAGCAGCGTAGTGGGCGCAGCTATTAGCTCCTACAATGAGCAGTTCTTC. It codes for CASSVVGAAISSYNEQFF.

V gene TRBV30 combines with J gene TRBJ1-1; the D is unclear. V dropped 4 bases and J dropped 0 bases, with 12 bases sitting between them. From germline, CDR1 is GTSNPN and CDR2 SVGIG (reference sequence). The CDR3 runs to 14 residues. The chain's CDR3 is CAWTGRTMNTEAFF. The CDR3 nucleotides read TGTGCCTGGACGGGCAGGACTATGAACACTGAAGCTTTCTTT.

The chain employs TRBV7-6 and TRBJ2-1, with 15 bases matching TRBD2. Looked up from germline, CDR1 is SGHVS and CDR2 is FNYEAQ. V lost 5 bases and J lost 8; bases outside the gene matches: 7. The CDR3 contains 16 residues. The CDR3 DNA is TGTGCCAGCAGCCCCCGGACTAGCGGGAGGGGGGATGAGCAGTTCTTC. It is translated as CASSPRTSGRGDEQFF.

The chain couples TRBV10-3 to TRBJ2-1, with 9 bases aligning to TRBD2. The ends lost 9 bases at V and 4 bases at J; junction bases unmatched: 4. In germline, CDR1 is ENHRY, CDR2 SYGVKD. This CDR3 is built from 13 residues. As DNA, the CDR3 is TGTGCCATGGCTAGCGGGGCATACAATGAGCAGTTCTTC. Residues: CAMASGAYNEQFF.

V usage is TRBV28 and J usage is TRBJ1-2; no firm D call. Per the germline V gene, CDR1 is MDHEN and CDR2 is SYDVKM. CDR3 length equals 12 residues. Trimming cost V 4 bases and J 5 bases, with 8 bases left between them. The CDR3 DNA is TGTGCCAGCAGTTCTGACACTTATGGCTACACCTTC. Protein product: CASSSDTYGYTF.

The chain employs TRBV6-5 and TRBJ2-7, with 7 bases lining up with TRBD2. J was trimmed by 3 bases and V by 0 bases; bases with no gene match: 2. The CDR3 loop spans 14 amino acids. From germline, CDR1 is MNHEY and CDR2 SVGAGI. This CDR3 reads CASSYSAGDYEQYF. For the CDR3, the DNA is TGTGCCAGCAGTTACTCCGCGGGAGACTACGAGCAGTACTTC.

The V call is TRBV11-2, the J call TRBJ1-1, with 12 bases fitting TRBD1. CDR1 is SGHAT, CDR2 FQNNGV, per germline. The CDR3 runs 15 residues. Trimming cost V 5 bases and J 7 bases; bases outside gene matches: 8. CDR3 nucleotide sequence: TGTGCCAGCAGCGTCCGGGACAGGGGGCAAGGTGAAGCTTTCTTT. It yields the protein CASSVRDRGQGEAFF.

The gene calls are TRBV9 and TRBJ2-7; tentatively, D is TRBD1 (5 bases). V shed 3 bases and J shed 7 bases, with 11 bases lying between them. The germline CDR1 and CDR2 sequences are SGDLS and YYNGEE. The CDR3 contains 12 residues. The CDR3 region is CASSGQGREQYF. CDR3 bases: TGTGCCAGCAGCGGGCAGGGCCGGGAGCAGTACTTC.

The rearrangement joins TRBV20-1 to TRBJ1-5, with unresolved D. Germline-derived CDR1 and CDR2 are DFQATT and SNEGSKA (reference sequence). The ends were cut back, 3 bases at V and 0 bases at J, with 15 bases in the middle. CDR3 length equals 16 residues. CDR3 nucleotides: TGCAGTGCTAGTTCTTTAGGTGACTATAGCAATCAGCCCCAGCATTTT. Amino acid sequence: CSASSLGDYSNQPQHF.

The V call is TRBV2, the J call TRBJ2-7, with D perhaps matching TRBD2 (6 bases). CDR1 and CDR2 (germline): SNHLY, FYNNEI. There are 15 residues in the CDR3. Trimming left V 2 bases short and J 2 bases short, with 13 bases between. CDR3 DNA: TGTGCCAGCAGTGAATGGGGAGGACTGACCTACGAGCAGTACTTC. Translated: CASSEWGGLTYEQYF.

The gene calls are TRBV9 and TRBJ2-3; maybe TRBD1 (6 bases). Trimming took 3 bases from V and 3 from J, leaving 11 bases between them. CDR1 and CDR2 from the germline V gene are SGDLS and YYNGEE. There are 14 residues in the CDR3. The CDR3 spells CASSAGVGTDTQYF. The DNA for the CDR3 is TGTGCCAGCAGCGCAGGGGTCGGGACAGATACGCAGTATTTT.

This rearrangement joins TRBV10-1 to TRBJ2-2; perhaps TRBD2 as D (5 bases). The CDR3 runs to 13 residues. Trimming shortened V by 0 bases and J by 6 bases, and 5 bases separated the two germline ends. Germline lookup yields CDR1 WNHNN and CDR2 SYGVQD (reference sequence). DNA for the CDR3: TGCGCCAGCAGTGAGTCGCGGGCCGGGGAGCTGTTTTTT. It codes for CASSESRAGELFF.

In DNA form, the CDR3 reads TGTGCCAGCAGCTTAGCAAGACAGGGCTTGAACACTGAAGCTTTCTTT. It translates to CASSLARQGLNTEAFF. The chain has TRBV11-2 and TRBJ1-1; 7 bases are shared with TRBD1. V shed 1 base, J shed 0 bases, and the junction held 5 bases outside the gene matches. Germline V gene data show CDR1 as SGHAT and CDR2 as FQNNGV. The CDR3 length is 16 residues.